One and the same sample provided the 26 T cell receptor beta chains below, sequenced in a study of blood T cell repertoires in COVID-19. Assay: immunoSEQ multiplex PCR; the TCRdb copy retains only in-frame clones and omits some. This sample has around 700,000 clones, with 85% to 90% found just once. The sequencing sample was made of peripheral blood. The receptors were gathered from a woman under 30 with acute or convalescent COVID-19.

This clone showed up just once. The genes are TRBV5-5 and TRBJ2-1; D might be TRBD1 (6 bases). Germline lookup yields CDR1 SGHKS and CDR2 YYEKEE (reference sequence). The CDR3 runs 16 residues. The germline V and J ends were trimmed by 0 bases and 2 bases, with 12 bases remaining between them. The CDR3 protein is CASSLVGTPTYNEQFF. The CDR3 DNA reads TGTGCCAGCAGCTTGGTTGGGACACCAACCTACAATGAGCAGTTCTTC.

This sequence joins TRBV9 and TRBJ2-3; 10 bases align to TRBD2. The CDR3 runs to 16 residues. With 3 bases clipped from V and 1 base from J, the junction kept 5 bases outside the gene matches. CDR1 and CDR2 from the germline V gene are SGDLS and YYNGEE. CDR3 in amino acids: CASSDSGGSGTDTQYF. CDR3 coding DNA: TGTGCCAGCAGCGATAGCGGGGGGTCGGGCACAGATACGCAGTATTTT. Full variable domain (remainder filled in from reference TRBV9 and TRBJ2-3): DSGVTQTPKHLITATGQRVTLRCSPRSGDLSVYWYQQSLDQGLQFLIQYYNGEERAKGNILERFSAQQFPDLHSELNLSSLELGDSALYFCASSDSGGSGTDTQYFGPGTRLTVL.

The chain employs TRBV5-1 and TRBJ2-5, with 8 bases that match TRBD2. Germline V gene sequence: CDR1 SGHRS, CDR2 YFSETQ. V lost 3 bases to trimming and J lost 1 base; unmatched junction nucleotides: 2. The CDR3 runs 14 residues. The CDR3 coding sequence is TGCGCCAGCAGCTCGGGGGGGTCCCAAGAGACCCAGTACTTC. This gives the protein CASSSGGSQETQYF.

The chain recombines TRBV7-6 with TRBJ2-7, with TRBD2 matching 12 bases. The CDR3 length is 17 residues. From germline, CDR1 is SGHVS and CDR2 FNYEAQ. Losses at the gene ends were 0 bases for V and 12 bases for J; bases not matched to a gene: 15. CDR3 nucleotide sequence: TGTGCCAGCAGCTTAGCTCCCTTTCTAGCGGGGGGGCCAAGGTTGTACTTC. Protein sequence: CASSLAPFLAGGPRLYF.

In regard to this clone: The same CDR3 arises from other DNA sequences in this sample as well. This chain uses TRBV29-1 with TRBJ2-7, with 8 bases identical to TRBD1. Trimming took 5 bases from V and 0 from J; bases not matched to a gene: 3. Germline V gene data show CDR1 as SQVTM and CDR2 as ANQGSEA. The CDR3 is 13 amino acids. The CDR3 loop reads CSVRTGSSYEQYF. The DNA of the CDR3 is TGCAGCGTTAGGACAGGGAGCTCCTACGAGCAGTACTTC.

The V and J genes are TRBV7-3 and TRBJ1-1; D is unclear. The CDR3 length is 13 residues. V lost 1 base and J lost 10, with 13 bases in between. Germline assignment: CDR1 SGHTA and CDR2 FQGTGA. The CDR3 nucleotides are TGTGCCAGCAGCTTAAAGTCTACCGCGGCAGCTTTCTTT. This encodes CASSLKSTAAAFF. The full variable domain, rest sourced from reference TRBV7-3 and TRBJ1-1, is GAGVSQTPSNKVTEKGKYVELRCDPISGHTALYWYRQSLGQGPEFLIYFQGTGAADDSGLPNDRFFAVRPEGSVSTLKIQRTERGDSAVYLCASSLKSTAAAFFGQGTRLTVV.

The rearrangement uses TRBV19 and TRBJ1-2, with TRBD1 identical over 7 bases. The CDR3 sequence is 15 residues long. The trim removed 2 bases at V and 4 bases at J, leaving 7 bases unmatched. The germline V gene has CDR1 LNHDA and CDR2 SQIVND (reference sequence). CDR3 sequence (DNA): TGTGCCAGTAGTATATTAGGACAGGACTTCTATGGCTACACCTTC. It yields the protein CASSILGQDFYGYTF.

V is TRBV4-3 and J is TRBJ2-7; D unresolved. CDR1 is LGHNA, CDR2 YSLEER, per germline. Trimming removed 4 bases from V and 3 bases from J, with 13 bases in between. The length of the CDR3 is 14 residues. DNA of the CDR3: TGCGCCAGCAGCCTCCAACGAAGAGACTACGAGCAGTACTTC. Residues: CASSLQRRDYEQYF.

The J gene is TRBJ2-7, the V gene TRBV7-3; 11 nucleotides line up with TRBD2. Trimming cost V 5 bases and J 6 bases; bases outside gene matches: 6. Germline CDR1 SGHTA, CDR2 FQGTGA. This CDR3 has 14 residues. CDR3 protein: CASSPTSGASEQYF. The DNA for the CDR3 is TGTGCCAGCAGCCCGACTAGCGGGGCGAGCGAGCAGTACTTC.

V usage is TRBV4-1 and J usage is TRBJ1-5; D might be TRBD1 (5 bases). This CDR3 region has 14 residues. Per the germline V gene, CDR1 is MGHRA and CDR2 is YSYEKL. V dropped 6 bases and J dropped 2 bases, with 11 bases sitting between them. CDR3 region: CASSEPGGNQPQHF. CDR3 DNA: TGCGCCAGCAGTGAACCGGGGGGCAATCAGCCCCAGCATTTT.

The chain uses TRBV6-5 and TRBJ1-2, with 7 nucleotides matching TRBD1. The germline V gene encodes CDR1 MNHEY and CDR2 SVGAGI. The V segment lost 0 bases and the J segment 4 bases; nucleotides outside the gene matches: 5. This CDR3 is 15 amino acids long. Written as DNA, the CDR3 is TGTGCCAGCAGTTACTCCCGGGGACAGCTCTATGGCTACACCTTC. This codes for CASSYSRGQLYGYTF.

The V and J genes are TRBV30 and TRBJ1-6; D is perhaps TRBD1 (6 bases). Deletions cut 6 bases from V and 9 bases from J, with 21 bases between. In germline, CDR1 is GTSNPN, CDR2 SVGIG (reference sequence). The CDR3 extends over 15 amino acids. CDR3 in DNA: TGTGCCTGCCCAGGGGCGGCAGGAGGAATTTCACCCCTCCACTTT. Translation gives CACPGAAGGISPLHF.

The chain couples TRBV5-6 to TRBJ1-2; weak D call: TRBD1 (6 bases). There are 14 residues in the CDR3. V shed 1 base and J shed 8 bases, with 15 bases lying between them. From germline, CDR1 is SGHDT and CDR2 YYEEEE. The CDR3 is CASSLRGGLEGYTF. CDR3 nucleotides: TGTGCCAGCAGCTTGCGGGGGGGCTTGGAAGGCTACACCTTC.

The CDR3 sequence is CASSQDRRGGTDTQYF. CDR3 nucleotide sequence: TGCGCCAGCAGCCAAGACAGGCGGGGGGGCACAGATACGCAGTATTTT. The V and J genes are TRBV4-1 and TRBJ2-3; 8 bases align to TRBD2. Germline CDR1 reads MGHRA; CDR2 reads YSYEKL. Unmatched junction bases numbered 3, after V lost 0 bases and J lost 1 base. CDR3 length: 16 amino acids.

The genes are TRBV2 and TRBJ1-2; maybe TRBD1 (6 bases). Germline V gene data show CDR1 as SNHLY and CDR2 as FYNNEI. The CDR3 consists of 13 residues. The V end lost 6 bases, the J end lost 8 bases, and 16 bases lay between the germline ends. CDR3 DNA: TGTGCCAGCAGCCTGACAGGAGTGGGGGGCTACACCTTC. Translation gives CASSLTGVGGYTF.

The V gene is TRBV4-3, the J gene TRBJ2-3, with a tentative D call TRBD1 (6 bases). V was shortened by 3 bases and J by 4 bases, with 14 bases between the two germline ends. In germline, CDR1 is LGHNA, CDR2 YSLEER. The CDR3 consists of 15 residues. In DNA, the CDR3 is TGCGCCAGCAGCCAGGAACAGGGTTCGGCAGATACGCAGTATTTT. The encoded protein is CASSQEQGSADTQYF.

V usage is TRBV5-5 and J usage is TRBJ2-1; 9 bases align to TRBD2. Germline values: CDR1 SGHKS, CDR2 YYEKEE (reference sequence). CDR3 length equals 14 residues. Trimming removed 4 bases from V and 7 bases from J; junction bases left unmatched: 6. CDR3 sequence reads: CASSLGTSLNEQFF. The CDR3 DNA reads TGTGCCAGCAGCCTCGGGACTAGCTTGAATGAGCAGTTCTTC.

CDR3 in amino acids: CASSGGDRVVVEQYF. The CDR3 coding sequence is TGTGCCAGCAGCGGGGGGGACAGGGTAGTCGTCGAGCAGTACTTC. V usage is TRBV9 and J usage is TRBJ2-7, with TRBD1 matching over 9 bases. V lost 3 bases and J lost 6; bases outside the gene matches: 10. The V gene's germline CDR1 is SGDLS and CDR2 YYNGEE. This CDR3 is 15 amino acids long.

The CDR3 nucleotides are TGCGCCAGCAGTCTCGAGGCGCCGAATGGCTACACCTTC. Translation gives CASSLEAPNGYTF. The chain couples TRBV5-1 to TRBJ1-2; D gene uncertain. The CDR3 sequence is 13 residues long. Germline V gene lookup returns CDR1 SGHRS and CDR2 YFSETQ. Between the trimmed V and J ends, which lost 5 bases and 6 bases, there was a span of 14 bases. Variable domain in full (rest from reference TRBV5-1 and TRBJ1-2): KAGVTQTPRYLIKTRGQQVTLSCSPISGHRSVSWYQQTPGQGLQFLFEYFSETQRNKGNFPGRFSGRQFSNSRSEMNVSTLELGDSALYLCASSLEAPNGYTFGSGTRLTVV.

The rearrangement links TRBV27 to TRBJ2-7, with 10 bases that match TRBD1. The junction had 4 bases not matched to a gene; V was cut back by 2 bases and J by 0 bases. The CDR3 extends over 16 amino acids. From germline, CDR1 is MNHEY and CDR2 SMNVEV (reference sequence). Written as DNA, the CDR3 is TGTGCCAGCAGTTTAGTGGGACAGGGGACCTCCTACGAGCAGTACTTC. Amino acid sequence: CASSLVGQGTSYEQYF.

The V call is TRBV6-1, the J call TRBJ1-2; D possibly corresponds to TRBD1 (5 bases). V lost 1 base and J lost 6, with 12 bases in between. CDR3 length equals 14 residues. From germline, CDR1 is MNHNS and CDR2 SASEGT. The CDR3: CASSEGGWGDGYTF. CDR3 nucleotide sequence: TGTGCCAGCAGTGAAGGGGGATGGGGGGATGGCTACACCTTC.

J is TRBJ1-4 and V is TRBV7-9, with D possibly TRBD1 on 6 matching bases. Trimming removed 4 bases at V and 3 bases at J, with 9 bases between. Germline V gives CDR1 SEHNR, CDR2 FQNEAQ (reference sequence). This CDR3 spans 14 amino acids. CDR3 protein: CASSSGQPNEKLFF. The CDR3 nucleotides read TGTGCCAGCAGCTCCGGACAGCCTAATGAAAAACTGTTTTTT.

The chain carries TRBV30 and TRBJ1-6, with TRBD1 identical over 7 bases. This CDR3 comprises 13 residues. V was clipped by 3 bases and J by 6 bases; unmatched bases: 2. CDR1 and CDR2 from the germline V gene are GTSNPN and SVGIG (reference sequence). Here the CDR3 reads CAWRTGPNSPLHF. The CDR3 DNA reads TGTGCCTGGAGGACAGGGCCTAATTCACCCCTCCACTTT.

The chain combines TRBV6-5 with TRBJ2-6; 8 bases line up with TRBD1. Germline V gene sequence: CDR1 MNHEY, CDR2 SVGAGI. Unmatched junction bases numbered 4, after V lost 8 bases and J lost 1 base. The CDR3 runs 15 residues. The CDR3 protein is CASGQGASGANVLTF. As DNA, the CDR3 is TGTGCCAGCGGGCAGGGGGCTTCTGGGGCCAACGTCCTGACTTTC.

This chain connects TRBV4-1 to TRBJ1-1; D gene unclear. The CDR3 consists of 13 residues. Trimming removed 8 bases at V and 1 base at J, with 11 bases between. CDR1 and CDR2 from the germline V gene are MGHRA and YSYEKL. Here the CDR3 reads CASRSTANTEAFF. The CDR3 nucleotides read TGCGCCAGCCGCAGTACCGCGAACACTGAAGCTTTCTTT.

This clone was seen only a few times. The chain links TRBV7-8 to TRBJ1-6, with TRBD1 matching 7 bases. The CDR3 contains 15 residues. V lost 4 bases to trimming and J lost 9 bases; unmatched junction nucleotides: 9. Germline V gives CDR1 SGHVS, CDR2 FQNEAQ. The CDR3 loop is CASSSPRQGFSPLHF. CDR3 sequence (DNA): TGTGCCAGCAGCTCCCCGCGACAGGGTTTTTCACCCCTCCACTTT.